This T cell receptor (beta chain) was captured in a study of T cell responses to AZD1222 COVID-19 vaccine. Points from the study as a whole: Spike-wide coverage was observed for vaccine-associated CD4 TCRs, with dominant responses at 160-218 and 743-854. No day 14 peak samples; only post-peak repertoires were characterized. Donors were largely white British and mainly female; clonal diversity was possibly underestimated.

About this clone itself: Antigen: not known. Other DNA sequences of this sample code for an identical CDR3.

This table comes from immunoSEQ multiplex PCR, and its TCRdb copy is limited to in-frame clones, with some not included. This repertoire shows 200,000 to 250,000 clones, 90% to 95% found once; its top ten account for less than 1.2%. The receptor's source is an adult in good health. The input for sequencing was peripheral blood, taken on day 0 of MenACWY control vaccination.

The DNA of the CDR3 is TGTGCCAGCAGTTTTTCGGGAGGCTATGGCTACACCTTC. It translates to CASSFSGGYGYTF. The chain carries TRBV27 and TRBJ1-2; D gene ambiguous. V lost 3 bases, J lost 4 bases, and 9 bases lay in between. This CDR3 is built from 13 residues. Germline lookup yields CDR1 MNHEY and CDR2 SMNVEV (reference sequence).